The rows below give T cell receptor beta chains drawn from one sample of a study of CD8+ T cells in alopecia areata. Only in-frame clones appear in the TCRdb table, and some are missing; sequencing was by immunoSEQ multiplex PCR. In the table there are over 150,000 clones, around 50% of which are singletons. The sample in question was CD8+ T cells sorted from blood, obtained at week 24, from a patient treated with tofacitinib. The receptor source for this set is a human donor with alopecia areata. Each CDR3 is given with its conserved first and last residue. D genes are given only for firm matches. Size values are once, few and many counts, or a class for expanded clones, and some rows have none.

j_gene	v_gene	abundance	d_gene	CDR3aa	CDR3nt
TRBJ1-1	TRBV9	-	-	CASSGVNTEAFF	TGTGCCAGCAGCGGTGTGAACACTGAAGCTTTCTTT
TRBJ2-3	TRBV29-1	-	-	CSVEGNNTDTQYF	TGCAGCGTGGAGGGTAACAACACAGATACGCAGTATTTT
TRBJ2-1	TRBV29-1	few	TRBD1	CSAAETGAASNEQFF	TGCAGCGCGGCCGAGACAGGGGCGGCCAGCAATGAGCAGTTCTTC
TRBJ1-1	TRBV6-5	-	-	CASSLRRAYTEAFF	TGTGCCAGCTCCCTCCGACGGGCTTACACTGAAGCTTTCTTT
TRBJ2-7	TRBV29-1	-	-	CSVLTVAGYEQYF	TGCAGCGTCTTGACAGTCGCCGGCTACGAGCAGTACTTC
TRBJ2-7	TRBV27	-	-	CASSLSGRAHEQYF	TGTGCCAGCAGTTTATCTGGCAGGGCCCACGAGCAGTACTTC
TRBJ2-7	TRBV19	-	-	CASTGAYEQYF	TGTGCCAGTACCGGGGCTTACGAGCAGTACTTC
TRBJ2-7	TRBV7-8	-	-	CASSLGRSSYEQYF	TGTGCCAGCAGCTTGGGCCGTAGCTCCTACGAGCAGTACTTC
TRBJ2-2	TRBV29-1	-	TRBD2	CSVPSVAGGTGELFF	TGCAGCGTTCCCAGCGTAGCGGGGGGCACCGGGGAGCTGTTTTTT
TRBJ1-5	TRBV9	-	-	CASSATGLDQPQHF	TGTGCCAGCAGCGCTACAGGGCTTGATCAGCCCCAGCATTTT
TRBJ1-6	TRBV7-9	-	-	CASSSAREGGNSPLHF	TGTGCCAGCAGCTCGGCCCGAGAGGGCGGTAATTCACCCCTCCACTTT
TRBJ2-7	TRBV5-6	-	-	CASSLASGAYEQYF	TGTGCCAGCAGCTTGGCGAGCGGTGCCTACGAGCAGTACTTC
TRBJ1-1	TRBV29-1	few	-	CSTLGGITEAFF	TGCAGCACCCTCGGGGGGATCACTGAAGCTTTCTTT
TRBJ2-5	TRBV10-1	-	TRBD2	CASSELAGGQETQYF	TGCGCCAGCAGTGAACTAGCGGGGGGCCAAGAGACCCAGTACTTC
TRBJ1-2	TRBV5-1	-	TRBD1	CASSFHRGPDGYTF	TGCGCCAGCAGCTTTCACAGGGGGCCGGATGGCTACACCTTC
TRBJ2-5	TRBV20-1	-	-	CSVYAQETQYF	TGCAGTGTGTACGCCCAAGAGACCCAGTACTTC
TRBJ2-1	TRBV5-8	few	-	CASSLEGPYNEQFF	TGTGCCAGCAGCTTGGAAGGACCATACAATGAGCAGTTCTTC
TRBJ1-1	TRBV30	-	-	CAWSDGGGNTEAFF	TGTGCCTGGAGTGATGGGGGGGGCAACACTGAAGCTTTCTTT
TRBJ2-3	TRBV5-1	few	-	CASVLGGGADTQYF	TGCGCCAGCGTGCTTGGGGGCGGAGCAGATACGCAGTATTTT
TRBJ1-1	TRBV5-1	-	-	CASTLGGSTEAFF	TGCGCCAGCACCCTAGGGGGGAGCACTGAAGCTTTCTTT
TRBJ2-7	TRBV15	few	-	CATSRVGTPVFEQYF	TGTGCCACCAGCAGAGTTGGGACCCCGGTATTCGAGCAGTACTTC
TRBJ2-7	TRBV27	-	TRBD1	CASSLTGAYEQYF	TGTGCCAGCAGTTTAACAGGGGCCTACGAGCAGTACTTC
TRBJ2-1	TRBV9	-	-	CASSVDNRATKNNEQFF	TGTGCCAGCAGCGTAGACAATCGGGCCACTAAAAACAATGAGCAGTTCTTC
TRBJ1-1	TRBV11-2	few	-	CASSANQGAAFF	TGTGCCAGCAGCGCCAACCAGGGTGCAGCTTTCTTT
TRBJ1-1	TRBV27	-	-	CASSAGTEAFF	TGTGCCAGCAGTGCAGGTACTGAAGCTTTCTTT
TRBJ2-5	TRBV15	-	-	CATSRPRDTQETQYF	TGTGCCACCAGCAGACCCCGGGACACTCAAGAGACCCAGTACTTC
TRBJ2-1	TRBV29-1	-	-	CSVDPGGNEQFF	TGCAGCGTAGACCCAGGAGGGAATGAGCAGTTCTTC
TRBJ2-7	TRBV11-2	few	TRBD1	CASSNIDRVGYEQYF	TGTGCCAGCAGCAATATCGACAGGGTGGGCTACGAGCAGTACTTC
TRBJ1-4	TRBV30	few	-	CAWSDGTGEKLFF	TGTGCCTGGAGCGACGGGACCGGCGAAAAACTGTTTTTT
TRBJ2-2	TRBV28	few	-	CASSLFPDANTGELFF	TGTGCCAGCAGTTTATTCCCGGATGCGAACACCGGGGAGCTGTTTTTT
TRBJ2-4	TRBV30	-	TRBD1	CAWSTGTAAKNIQYF	TGTGCCTGGAGTACCGGGACAGCGGCCAAAAACATTCAGTACTTC
TRBJ1-5	TRBV5-6	-	-	CASSGEGQPQHF	TGTGCCAGCAGCGGGGAGGGTCAGCCCCAGCATTTT
TRBJ2-7	TRBV2	-	TRBD1	CASRALEDRVEQYF	TGTGCCAGCAGAGCTTTGGAGGACAGGGTCGAGCAGTACTTC
TRBJ2-7	TRBV7-9	-	-	CASSVRVDYEQYF	TGTGCCAGCAGCGTCCGGGTAGACTACGAGCAGTACTTC
TRBJ2-3	TRBV7-9	-	TRBD2	CASSLPASGGYTDTQYF	TGTGCCAGCAGCTTACCCGCTAGCGGGGGTTACACAGATACGCAGTATTTT
TRBJ2-1	TRBV6-1	many	-	CASSRPYNEQFF	TGTGCCAGCAGTCGACCGTACAATGAGCAGTTCTTC
TRBJ2-1	TRBV29-1	-	-	CSVVRLVRQAPRDEQFF	TGCAGCGTTGTGAGACTAGTTCGACAGGCTCCTCGGGATGAGCAGTTCTTC
TRBJ2-3	TRBV4-1	once	-	CASSQRMATDTQYF	TGCGCCAGCAGCCAGCGAATGGCCACAGATACGCAGTATTTT
TRBJ1-1	TRBV29-1	few	TRBD1	CSSRDRLRGAFF	TGCAGCTCCCGGGACAGACTTCGCGGGGCTTTCTTT
TRBJ2-5	TRBV7-8	-	-	CASSPGTAEETQYF	TGTGCCAGCAGCCCCGGGACGGCAGAAGAGACCCAGTACTTC
TRBJ2-7	TRBV19	-	-	CASSSGLNEQYF	TGTGCCAGTAGCTCAGGTCTCAACGAGCAGTACTTC
TRBJ2-3	TRBV6-5	-	TRBD2	CASRRLAGSTDTQYF	TGTGCCAGCAGGAGACTAGCGGGGAGCACAGATACGCAGTATTTT
TRBJ2-7	TRBV10-3	few	-	CAISEMTGLTYEQYF	TGTGCCATCAGTGAGATGACCGGACTCACCTACGAGCAGTACTTC
TRBJ2-7	TRBV13	-	TRBD2	CASSTGLAGEQYF	TGTGCCAGCAGCACGGGACTAGCGGGTGAGCAGTACTTC
TRBJ1-5	TRBV23-1	-	-	CASSQPNQPQHF	TGCGCCAGCAGTCAGCCGAATCAGCCCCAGCATTTT
TRBJ1-2	TRBV30	-	-	CAWSGGDEDINYGYTF	TGTGCCTGGAGTGGGGGGGACGAAGACATTAACTATGGCTACACCTTC
TRBJ2-7	TRBV2	-	-	CASEDRVSYEQYF	TGTGCCAGCGAGGACCGCGTCTCCTACGAGCAGTACTTC
TRBJ2-5	TRBV28	-	TRBD2	CASSLPTSAETQYF	TGTGCCAGCAGTCTACCGACTAGCGCCGAGACCCAGTACTTC
TRBJ1-3	TRBV25-1	-	TRBD1	CASQDRGYGNTIYF	TGTGCCAGCCAGGACAGGGGGTACGGAAACACCATATATTTT
TRBJ2-5	TRBV6-5	few	-	CATEIQETQYF	TGTGCCACCGAAATCCAAGAGACCCAGTACTTC
TRBJ1-2	TRBV9	-	-	CASSVVEREHTF	TGTGCCAGCAGCGTAGTCGAAAGGGAACACACCTTC
TRBJ2-7	TRBV4-2	-	-	CASSQDLQSYEQYF	TGTGCCAGCAGCCAAGATCTCCAGTCCTACGAGCAGTACTTC
TRBJ2-7	TRBV30	-	-	CAWSVGGSYEQYF	TGTGCCTGGAGTGTTGGGGGGAGCTACGAGCAGTACTTC
TRBJ2-4	TRBV2	once	-	CASSGRQGAAKNIQYF	TGTGCCAGCAGTGGGCGGCAGGGAGCGGCCAAAAACATTCAGTACTTC
TRBJ1-6	TRBV4-1	-	-	CASSPNRVGSPLHF	TGCGCCAGCAGCCCAAACAGGGTTGGCTCACCCCTCCACTTT
TRBJ2-2	TRBV29-1	-	TRBD1	CSVVGTGNTGELFF	TGCAGCGTTGTAGGGACAGGGAACACCGGGGAGCTGTTTTTT
TRBJ2-4	TRBV15	-	-	CATSRERGAKNIQYF	TGTGCCACCAGCAGAGAGAGGGGAGCCAAAAACATTCAGTACTTC